The clone carrying this T cell receptor (beta chain) was counted a single time. The antigen remains undetermined. This sample was taken from a study of CD8+ T cells in alopecia areata. Findings and limits, study-wide: When scalp samples are sequenced, resident alphabeta T cells of normal skin are also captured. Higher clonality than in normal scalp was seen in lesional scalp, especially alopecia totalis/universalis.

In alopecia areata patients, both lesional scalp punch biopsies and peripheral blood were collected. Extraction of RNA preceded its reverse transcription into cDNA, which served as the sequencing template. TCRdb's copy holds only in-frame clones and misses some; the assay was immunoSEQ multiplex PCR. The sample gives about 150,000 clones, about nine tenths of which show up once; more than 12% is in the top ten. This specimen consisted of CD8+ T cells sorted from blood, obtained at week 0. The sequence was collected from a human donor with alopecia areata.

CDR3 in amino acids: CASRGARVNEQYF. In nucleotides, the CDR3 is TGTGCCAGTAGGGGGGCGAGGGTTAACGAGCAGTACTTC. This rearrangement joins TRBV27 to TRBJ2-7; either TRBD1 or TRBD2 may supply D (6 bases each). Germline assignment: CDR1 MNHEY and CDR2 SMNVEV (reference sequence). V lost 9 bases, J lost 5 bases, and 17 bases lay in between. The CDR3 is 13 amino acids.